The entry below describes one TCR beta chain. The sample belongs to a study of blood T cell repertoires in COVID-19. As for the study in general: Both acute and convalescent COVID-19 samples were obtained from the United States, Italy and Spain. PBMCs, B-cell-depleted T cells, or T cells were the source of the cDNA or gDNA that made up the material.

Original analysis: Amplification of reference gene primers provided the estimated nucleated cell counts. Method: immunoSEQ multiplex PCR; TCRdb's copy keeps in-frame clones and lacks some. That table furnishes V, J and clone size, whereas the DNA furnished D and trimming. This sample yields about 180,000 clones, of which 83% are seen a single time; about 1.5% belongs to the top ten. This CDR3 is built from 14 residues. V lost 1 base and J lost 2, with 6 bases in between. Germline V gene data show CDR1 as MGHDK and CDR2 as SYGVNS. Sequenced sample: peripheral blood. The rearrangement uses TRBV25-1 and TRBJ2-4, with TRBD2 as a possible D gene (5 bases). The receptor was derived from a human donor in a cohort sampled during active COVID-19. The CDR3 bases are TGTGCCAGCAGTGAATCGGGATCCAAAAACATTCAGTACTTC. It translates to CASSESGSKNIQYF.